Below, 10 T cell receptor beta chains from the same sample are listed, as sequenced in a study of blood T cell repertoires in COVID-19. Assay: immunoSEQ multiplex PCR; the TCRdb copy retains only in-frame clones and omits some. This repertoire shows more than 110,000 clones, about 80% found once; its top ten account for approximately 8%. The sample comprised peripheral blood. The receptor set was obtained from a human donor in a cohort sampled during active COVID-19.

The chain recombines TRBV11-2 with TRBJ2-5; TRBD1 matches at 7 bases. Trimming at V came to 1 base and at J to 2 bases, leaving 4 bases not matched to a gene. CDR1 and CDR2 from the germline V gene are SGHAT and FQNNGV. This CDR3 spans 15 amino acids. CDR3 sequence: CASSLAGTAQETQYF. In DNA, the CDR3 is TGTGCCAGCAGCTTAGCTGGGACAGCTCAAGAGACCCAGTACTTC. The complete variable domain, with remaining parts taken from reference TRBV11-2 and TRBJ2-5, reads EAGVAQSPRYKIIEKRQSVAFWCNPISGHATLYWYQQILGQGPKLLIQFQNNGVVDDSQLPKDRFSAERLKGVDSTLKIQPAKLEDSAVYLCASSLAGTAQETQYFGPGTRLLVL.

The chain employs TRBV7-2 and TRBJ2-1, with 9 bases lining up with TRBD1. The CDR3 spans 13 residues. Germline values: CDR1 SGHTA, CDR2 FQGNSA. Germline trimming cut 4 bases from V and 8 bases from J; bases unmatched to any gene: 3. Here the CDR3 reads CASSWTGDHEQFF. In nucleotides, the CDR3 is TGTGCCAGCAGCTGGACAGGGGACCATGAGCAGTTCTTC. The complete variable domain, with remaining parts taken from reference TRBV7-2 and TRBJ2-1, reads GAGVSQSPSNKVTEKGKDVELRCDPISGHTALYWYRQSLGQGLEFLIYFQGNSAPDKSGLPSDRFSAERTGGSVSTLTIQRTQQEDSAVYLCASSWTGDHEQFFGPGTRLTVL.

The chain couples TRBV7-8 to TRBJ2-1; TRBD2 matches at 11 bases. This CDR3 region has 16 residues. The germline CDR1 and CDR2 sequences are SGHVS and FQNEAQ. The V and J ends lost 5 bases and 3 bases, in that order; junction bases with no gene match: 6. This CDR3 reads CASSPLLAGGYNEQFF. CDR3 sequence (DNA): TGTGCCAGCAGCCCCCTGCTAGCGGGGGGCTACAATGAGCAGTTCTTC.

The gene calls are TRBV5-1 and TRBJ2-5, with TRBD1 matching 7 bases. The germline V gene encodes CDR1 SGHRS and CDR2 YFSETQ. The CDR3 is 14 residues long. Trimming removed 4 bases from V and 3 bases from J; junction bases left unmatched: 6. The CDR3 coding sequence is TGCGCCAGCAGCCGAACAGGGGTCAAAGAGACCCAGTACTTC. This codes for CASSRTGVKETQYF.

This clone occurred many times. V gene TRBV27 combines with J gene TRBJ1-2; the match to TRBD1 covers 7 bases. This CDR3 is built from 17 residues. V was pared by 5 bases and J by 2 bases, with 14 bases of the junction left unmatched. CDR1 is MNHEY and CDR2 is SMNVEV in the germline V gene (reference sequence). CDR3 nucleotide sequence: TGTGCCAGCAGTCCGCTAAGGGTACAGGGGCTAAACTATGGCTACACCTTC. This codes for CASSPLRVQGLNYGYTF.

This clone appeared a few times. The chain links TRBV6-5 to TRBJ1-2, with D possibly matching TRBD1 (5 bases). Germline V lookup: CDR1 MNHEY, CDR2 SVGAGI. V shed 4 bases and J shed 5 bases, with 8 bases lying between them. The CDR3 extends over 12 amino acids. The CDR3 nucleotides read TGTGCCAGCAGTTCGGACACTTATGGCTACACCTTC. Protein product: CASSSDTYGYTF.

The rearrangement uses TRBV19 and TRBJ1-2; no definite D call. The CDR3 is 12 residues long. Germline assignment: CDR1 LNHDA and CDR2 SQIVND (reference sequence). The V and J ends lost 2 bases and 6 bases respectively, with 7 bases between them. The CDR3 nucleotides read TGTGCCAGTAGTATAAAGAGGCATGGCTACACCTTC. It encodes CASSIKRHGYTF.

This rearrangement joins TRBV27 to TRBJ2-3; D remains ambiguous. This CDR3 region has 16 residues. V lost 2 bases and J 0 bases, leaving 12 bases between the germline ends. The germline gives CDR1 MNHEY, CDR2 SMNVEV (reference sequence). Here the CDR3 DNA reads TGTGCCAGCAGTTTACCCGACAAGCCTAGCACAGATACGCAGTATTTT. Translating gives CASSLPDKPSTDTQYF.

V usage is TRBV6-5 and J usage is TRBJ2-3; no clear D. V lost 5 bases and J lost 4, with 16 bases in between. Germline lookup yields CDR1 MNHEY and CDR2 SVGAGI. This CDR3 region has 15 residues. CDR3 coding DNA: TGTGCCAGCAGTCACCTGGTTGACCGGGCAGATACGCAGTATTTT. This codes for CASSHLVDRADTQYF.

DNA for the CDR3: TGTGCCAGCAGTAAGGGACTAGCGGGGGCTCAAGAGACCCAGTACTTC. Its protein is CASSKGLAGAQETQYF. The chain links TRBV5-4 to TRBJ2-5; 14 bases fit TRBD2. The CDR3 is 16 residues long. Germline V gene lookup returns CDR1 SGHNT and CDR2 YYREEE (reference sequence). Unmatched junction bases numbered 5, after V lost 5 bases and J lost 2 bases.